These 9 T cell receptor beta chains came from one sample sequenced in a study of T-cell reconstitution after alpha-beta-depleted transplantation in children. The library targeted TCRbeta and was prepared with unique molecular identifiers. MiXCR was run by TCRdb on the PCR reads, yielding one entry per CDR3 protein. The sample holds over 45,000 distinct CDR3 sequences, 9.2% seen once. Sequencing used PBMCs, mostly from graft donor cells, obtained 60 days after TCRalphabeta/CD19-depleted stem cell transplant. The source is a male patient between 2 and 15 years old who had a stem cell transplant for chronic granulomatous disease, so the T cells may come from the graft donor.

This clonotype has a count of ten or more. V is TRBV6-5 and J is TRBJ2-7; TRBD2 matches at 11 bases. This CDR3 spans 15 amino acids. From germline, CDR1 is MNHEY and CDR2 SVGAGI. Germline trimming cut 6 bases from V and 6 bases from J; bases unmatched to any gene: 10. CDR3 DNA sequence: TGTGCCAGCAGACTAGCGGGAGTCTCTGCTACCGAGCAGTACTTC. It yields the protein CASRLAGVSATEQYF.

This clonotype was seen repeatedly, ten times or more. This sequence joins TRBV15 and TRBJ2-5, with TRBD1 identical over 8 bases. V lost 6 bases and J lost 3; bases outside the gene matches: 12. Germline loops: CDR1 LNHNV, CDR2 YYDKDF (reference sequence). There are 16 residues in the CDR3. CDR3 DNA sequence: TGTGCCACCAGGGTTGGAACCGGGACAGGAGAAGAGACCCAGTACTTC. Its translation: CATRVGTGTGEETQYF.

This clonotype was counted many times. J is TRBJ1-2 and V is TRBV3-1, with D possibly TRBD1 on 5 matching bases. The CDR3 sequence is 13 residues long. V lost 4 bases to trimming and J lost 4 bases, with 10 bases between them. The germline V gene has CDR1 LGHDT and CDR2 YNNKEL (reference sequence). CDR3 region: CASSRLGLYGYTF. The CDR3 region has the DNA TGTGCCAGCAGCCGACTGGGACTCTATGGCTACACCTTC.

This clonotype was seen ten or more times. V is TRBV9 and J is TRBJ2-1; unclear D gene. This CDR3 contains 15 residues. Between the trimmed V and J ends, which lost 0 bases and 0 bases, there was a span of 7 bases. Germline V lookup: CDR1 SGDLS, CDR2 YYNGEE. CDR3 in DNA: TGTGCCAGCAGCGTAGATTGGTCCTCCTACAATGAGCAGTTCTTC. Its translation is CASSVDWSSYNEQFF.

Many counts were recorded for this clonotype. J is TRBJ2-7 and V is TRBV7-9; tentative D call: TRBD2 (5 bases). The CDR3 covers 15 residues. Trimming removed 0 bases from V and 4 bases from J, with 13 bases in between. Germline CDR1 SEHNR, CDR2 FQNEAQ (reference sequence). The CDR3 reads CASSLAHWTYYEQYF. The CDR3 bases are TGTGCCAGCAGCTTAGCCCACTGGACTTATTACGAGCAGTACTTC.

This clonotype has a handful of counts. The genes are TRBV11-2 and TRBJ2-7; TRBD1 matches 7 bases. Trimming cost V 0 bases and J 0 bases; bases outside gene matches: 8. Germline-derived CDR1 and CDR2 are SGHAT and FQNNGV. The CDR3 has 17 amino acids. As DNA, the CDR3 is TGTGCCAGCAGCTTAGATTGGAGAGGGACAGTCTCCTACGAGCAGTACTTC. It specifies CASSLDWRGTVSYEQYF.

This clonotype was recorded a few times. The chain has TRBV20-1 and TRBJ2-5, with 16 bases that match TRBD2. V lost 4 bases, J lost 6 bases, and 11 bases stayed unmatched. The CDR3 runs 17 residues. The V gene's germline CDR1 is DFQATT and CDR2 SNEGSKA (reference sequence). The CDR3 DNA reads TGCAGTGCTACCAAGACGGGACTAGCGGGAGGGCCACAGACCCAGTACTTC. This encodes CSATKTGLAGGPQTQYF.

This clonotype was recorded at least ten times. One junction end disagrees with the germline gene, perhaps due to a read error. The chain links TRBV20-1 to TRBJ2-1; 11 nucleotides align to TRBD2. This CDR3 contains 11 residues. CDR1 is DFQATT and CDR2 is SNEGSKA in the germline V gene (reference sequence). The CDR3 DNA sequence: TGCAGTGCTAGGTCACTAGCGGGAGTCCCCTTC. Its translation: CSARSLAGVPF.

This clonotype has ten or more counts. The chain combines TRBV9 with TRBJ2-1; no firm D call. Germline V lookup: CDR1 SGDLS, CDR2 YYNGEE. This CDR3 spans 15 amino acids. Between the trimmed V and J ends, which lost 3 bases and 4 bases, there was a span of 14 bases. CDR3 loop: CASSAGPTLYNEQFF. The CDR3 DNA follows: TGTGCCAGCAGCGCCGGACCAACCCTATACAATGAGCAGTTCTTC.